What follows describes a single TCR beta chain. This clone was recorded once. Its specific antigen is unknown. There are no base qualities to consult, and no much larger clone falls within one base. The data were taken from a study of OX40 agonist ivuxolimab in advanced cancers. General notes on the study: Ivuxolimab was a fully human IgG2 agonistic monoclonal antibody targeting the costimulatory receptor OX40 (CD134). The point of sequencing TCRbeta in the periphery was to test whether ivuxolimab changed TCR sequence diversity and drove clonal T-cell expansion. The dose-escalation cohort was about 83% male with a mean age of about 54 years, ranging from about 23 to 85. The paper reports the monotherapy dose-escalation portion (N of about 56 patients) of the phase I ivuxolimab trial. Prior anti-PD-1, anti-PD-L1 or anti-CTLA-4 therapy was permitted, and checkpoint inhibitors had been received by about 36% of dose-escalation patients. Partial responses occurred in three dose-escalation patients, of whom one had hepatocellular carcinoma and two had cutaneous melanoma. Intravenous ivuxolimab was administered to patients every 2 weeks at six dose levels: 0.01, 0.1, 0.3, 1.5, 3 and 10 mg/kg. Among the approximately 50 dose-escalation patients, some 20 had hepatocellular carcinoma, 15 melanoma, 9 renal cell carcinoma and 9 head and neck cancer. Overall study results and their limits: Clonal expansion of both CD4+ and CD8+ blood T cells was observed from baseline to week 6 at doses 0.1 to 3.0 mg/kg. Partial responders in the 0.1-3.0 mg/kg groups had among the lowest normalized peripheral clonal expansion, especially among CD8+ T cells. Antigen specificity was not determined for the clonally expanded peripheral T cells. Low levels of normalized T-cell clonal expansion were also seen in some patients who did not respond. After ivuxolimab, expanded clones were on average more numerous among CD8+ T cells than among CD4+ T cells.

Genomic DNA was extracted from sorted cells for sequencing of the TCRbeta CDR3 region. TCRbeta CDR3 regions were sequenced using the immunoSEQ Assay. TCRdb stores this immuneACCESS table with in-frame sequences only. Part of the clones is absent; in the studies checked, under half of the shortfall reflects unresolved V genes, and no reason is known for the rest. For this sample there are over 80,000 clones; around 87% appear just once. In total, the top ten clones hold roughly 4.5% of the sample. The junction carries 10 bases between V and J, which are trimmed by 6 bases and 5 bases respectively. For CDR1 and CDR2, the germline V gene lists SGHTA and FQGTGA. CDR3 length: 12 amino acids, cysteine to phenylalanine. Solely the CDR3 DNA is kept, with 36 bases framed from the first base. The trial excluded patients who had a history of autoimmune disease or who were on systemic immunosuppression. Peripheral blood for TCR sequencing was drawn from every dose cohort at baseline, at cycle 4 day 1 and at cycle 7 day 1. Samples were obtained from an open-label, multicenter, first-in-human phase I dose-escalation trial of ivuxolimab. Adults with locally advanced or metastatic melanoma, renal cell carcinoma, hepatocellular carcinoma or head and neck squamous cell carcinoma were enrolled in the trial. Before TCR sequencing, CD4+ and CD8+ T cells were separately sorted from peripheral blood.

This receptor was obtained from an adult with an advanced solid tumor such as melanoma, head and neck, liver or kidney cancer. The V and J genes are TRBV7-3 and TRBJ1-1, with the D segment identity uncertain. Source: CD4+ or CD8+ T cells sorted from blood, taken in a trial of the OX40 agonist ivuxolimab. The DNA sequence reads TGTGCCAGCAGTCGATCGGGGACTGAAGCTTTCTTT. This codes for CASSRSGTEAFF.